Sequencing of this T cell receptor beta chain was carried out in a study of blood T cell repertoires in COVID-19. Overall study context: COVID-19 samples from acute and convalescent phases originated in the United States, Italy and Spain. Sources were T cells, B-cell-depleted T cells, or PBMCs; the material itself was cDNA or gDNA.

Trimming cost V 3 bases and J 7 bases, with 19 bases left between them. The CDR3 runs 16 residues. CDR1 SGHRS and CDR2 YFSETQ come from the germline V gene. Per the original data handling: From reference gene primer amplification, estimates of nucleated cell counts were derived. Clones were sequenced by immunoSEQ multiplex PCR, and TCRdb holds only the in-frame ones, with some missing. From that table come the V and J calls and clone size; the DNA was used to work out D and trimming. The table has about 14,000 clones, 60% to 75% seen once. The clonotype comes from a man aged 65 to 85 with acute or convalescent COVID-19. The chain links TRBV5-1 to TRBJ2-2; D is possibly TRBD2 (6 bases). Sequencing was carried out using peripheral blood. CDR3 protein: CASSSGTPAMGGELFF. In nucleotides, the CDR3 is TGCGCCAGCAGCTCCGGGACTCCTGCCATGGGCGGGGAGCTGTTTTTT. Full variable domain (outside the CDR3, taken from reference TRBV5-1 and TRBJ2-2): KAGVTQTPRYLIKTRGQQVTLSCSPISGHRSVSWYQQTPGQGLQFLFEYFSETQRNKGNFPGRFSGRQFSNSRSEMNVSTLELGDSALYLCASSSGTPAMGGELFFGEGSRLTVL.